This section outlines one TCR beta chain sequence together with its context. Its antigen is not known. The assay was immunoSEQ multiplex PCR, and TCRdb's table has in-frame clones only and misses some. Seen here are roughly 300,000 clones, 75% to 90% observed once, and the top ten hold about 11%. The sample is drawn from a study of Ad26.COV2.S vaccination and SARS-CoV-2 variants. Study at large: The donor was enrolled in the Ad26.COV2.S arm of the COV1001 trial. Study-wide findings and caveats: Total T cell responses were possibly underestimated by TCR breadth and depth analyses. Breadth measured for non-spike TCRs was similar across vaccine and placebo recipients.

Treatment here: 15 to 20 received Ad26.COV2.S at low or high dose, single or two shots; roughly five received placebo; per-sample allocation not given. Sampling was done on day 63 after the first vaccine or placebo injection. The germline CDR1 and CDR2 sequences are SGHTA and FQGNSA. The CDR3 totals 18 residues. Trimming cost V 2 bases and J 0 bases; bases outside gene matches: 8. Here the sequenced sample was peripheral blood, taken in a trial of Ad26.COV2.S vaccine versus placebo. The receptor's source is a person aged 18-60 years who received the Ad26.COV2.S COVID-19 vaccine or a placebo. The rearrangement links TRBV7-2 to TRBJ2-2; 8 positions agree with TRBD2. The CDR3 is CASSLIPGGPTNTGELFF. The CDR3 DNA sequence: TGTGCCAGCAGCTTAATTCCGGGGGGGCCGACGAACACCGGGGAGCTGTTTTTT.